A single sample is the source of the 21 T cell receptor beta chains below, sequenced in a study of vaccination and CD4 T cells after COVID-19. Oncomine TCR Beta short-read sequencing was applied to DNA from cultured CD4+ T cells. MiXCR, run by TCRdb on the PCR reads, gives a single entry per CDR3 protein. Of 15,000 to 20,000 distinct CDR3 sequences in the sample, 50% to 60% were seen once. Treatment noted: roughly ten-day PBMC culture with coronavirus spike peptide pools or control peptides (ViraFEST assay). These receptors lack a known antigen. The specimen was CD4+ T cells from blood, cultured in vitro, collected after SARS-CoV-2 vaccination. These receptors all stem from a human donor who had recovered from COVID-19.

This clonotype was found a few times. CDR3 region: CSAFGGGTVNTEAFF. CDR3 nucleotide sequence: TGCAGTGCTTTCGGAGGCGGGACGGTGAACACTGAAGCTTTCTTT. The chain uses TRBV20-1 and TRBJ1-1; TRBD1 is a possible D gene (5 bases). The CDR3 covers 15 residues. Trimming took 5 bases from V and 0 from J, leaving 16 bases between them. Germline V lookup: CDR1 DFQATT, CDR2 SNEGSKA (reference sequence).

This chain connects TRBV27 to TRBJ1-2; 11 bases fit TRBD1. The ends lost 6 bases at V and 4 bases at J; junction bases unmatched: 4. Per the germline V gene, CDR1 is MNHEY and CDR2 is SMNVEV (reference sequence). This CDR3 region has 14 residues. The DNA of the CDR3 is TGTGCCAGCAGGGGGACAGGGGGAATCTATGGCTACACCTTC. Amino acids: CASRGTGGIYGYTF.

This sequence joins TRBV29-1 and TRBJ1-1; D is ambiguous. This CDR3 region has 15 residues. Trimming cost V 7 bases and J 0 bases, with 18 bases left between them. The germline V gene has CDR1 SQVTM and CDR2 ANQGSEA. The DNA for the CDR3 is TGCAGCGCCTTATACCCGGGCCTAATGAACACTGAAGCTTTCTTT. This gives the protein CSALYPGLMNTEAFF.

This clonotype was found once. This chain links TRBV7-3 with TRBJ1-6, with 7 bases lining up with TRBD1. CDR3 size: 16 residues. With 4 bases clipped from V and 6 bases from J, the junction kept 9 bases outside the gene matches. Germline CDR1 is SGHTA and CDR2 is FQGTGA. CDR3 coding DNA: TGTGCCAGCAGCTCTAGAGGAAGGGACAGTAATTCACCCCTCCACTTT. Protein sequence: CASSSRGRDSNSPLHF.

The rearrangement joins TRBV24-1 to TRBJ1-4; D gene unclear. V lost 6 bases, J lost 4 bases, and 8 bases lay in between. CDR3 size: 13 residues. Germline loops: CDR1 KGHDR, CDR2 SFDVKD. CDR3 in DNA: TGTGCCACCAGTACGGGAGATAATGAAAAACTGTTTTTT. Its protein is CATSTGDNEKLFF.

The sample holds one count of this clonotype. The chain is built from TRBV6-1 and TRBJ1-1, with no clear D. Germline V lookup: CDR1 MNHNS, CDR2 SASEGT. V shed 4 bases and J shed 1 base, with 10 bases lying between them. The CDR3 consists of 14 residues. In DNA form, the CDR3 reads TGTGCCAGCAGTGTGTATCGGGGGAACACTGAAGCTTTCTTT. This sequence encodes CASSVYRGNTEAFF.

The rearrangement uses TRBV6-5 and TRBJ1-6, with 8 positions matching TRBD1. This CDR3 region has 16 residues. V lost 2 bases, J lost 9 bases, and 9 bases stayed unmatched. In germline, CDR1 is MNHEY, CDR2 SVGAGI. In nucleotides, the CDR3 is TGTGCCAGCAGTTACGACAGGGGAAATTGGCGTTCACCCCTCCACTTT. Translation gives CASSYDRGNWRSPLHF.

This clonotype has more than one count but fewer than ten. The chain employs TRBV20-1 and TRBJ1-1; D might be TRBD1 (5 bases). CDR1 is DFQATT, CDR2 SNEGSKA, per germline (reference sequence). The CDR3 totals 15 residues. V was clipped by 0 bases and J by 5 bases, with 16 bases between them. In DNA form, the CDR3 reads TGCAGTGCTAGAGATCTCGTAGGGGAAGGAACTGAAGCTTTCTTT. This codes for CSARDLVGEGTEAFF.

The chain is built from TRBV28 and TRBJ1-2; D unresolved. The V and J ends lost 8 bases and 2 bases respectively, with 6 bases between them. Germline CDR1 MDHEN, CDR2 SYDVKM. This CDR3 has 11 amino acids. CDR3 region: CASRANYGYTF. The CDR3 bases are TGTGCCAGCCGAGCGAACTATGGCTACACCTTC.

The J gene is TRBJ2-1, the V gene TRBV10-3, with a possible D match to TRBD1 (6 bases). This CDR3 has 13 residues. V was cut by 7 bases and J by 10 bases, with 17 bases left in between. Germline CDR1 ENHRY, CDR2 SYGVKD. CDR3 sequence reads: CAINGGHLSEQFF. CDR3 bases: TGTGCCATCAATGGGGGCCACCTTAGCGAGCAGTTCTTC.

This sequence joins TRBV6-1 and TRBJ2-2; TRBD1 matches at 10 bases. This CDR3 comprises 16 residues. Looked up from germline, CDR1 is MNHNS and CDR2 is SASEGT. V lost 7 bases and J lost 6; bases outside the gene matches: 11. The CDR3 DNA is TGTGCCAGCAAAGAGGGGGACAGGGGAGGAGCCGGGGAGCTGTTTTTT. Its translation: CASKEGDRGGAGELFF.

The count of this clonotype is one. This chain links TRBV28 with TRBJ1-2; a weak D match, TRBD1 (5 bases). The CDR3 runs to 15 residues. V lost 2 bases, J lost 6 bases, and 16 bases lay in between. CDR1 MDHEN and CDR2 SYDVKM come from the germline V gene. Here the CDR3 DNA reads TGTGCCAGCAGTTTAGAGGGTCGTGGGGGGGATGGCTACACCTTC. Its translation: CASSLEGRGGDGYTF.

The CDR3 spells CASSKVYEQYF. CDR3 DNA: TGTGCCAGCAGCAAAGTCTACGAGCAGTACTTC. The chain carries TRBV21-1 and TRBJ2-7. TRBV21-1 is a recognized pseudogene. The CDR3 runs 11 residues.

The rearrangement uses TRBV19 and TRBJ2-6; 8 bases agree with TRBD1. Germline CDR1 is LNHDA and CDR2 is SQIVND (reference sequence). Trimming cost V 10 bases and J 0 bases; bases outside gene matches: 8. The CDR3 spans 16 residues. This CDR3 reads CATRQGLISGANVLTF. DNA for the CDR3: TGTGCCACGAGACAGGGGCTTATCTCTGGGGCCAACGTCCTGACTTTC.

The chain couples TRBV7-9 to TRBJ1-2; D is uncertain. This CDR3 is 13 amino acids long. Trimming cost V 1 base and J 6 bases, with 9 bases left between them. CDR1 SEHNR and CDR2 FQNEAQ come from the germline V gene (reference sequence). CDR3 region: CASSLGTLNGYTF. CDR3 bases: TGTGCCAGCAGCTTAGGGACCTTGAATGGCTACACCTTC. The variable domain in full, completed from reference TRBV7-9 and TRBJ1-2, reads DTGVSQNPRHKITKRGQNVTFRCDPISEHNRLYWYRQTLGQGPEFLTYFQNEAQLEKSRLLSDRFSAERPKGSFSTLEIQRTEQGDSAMYLCASSLGTLNGYTFGSGTRLTVV.

The V gene is TRBV12-5, the J gene TRBJ2-3, with 10 bases matching TRBD1. CDR1 is LGHNT, CDR2 FRNRAP, per germline. With V trimmed by 7 bases and J by 5 bases, 9 bases remained unmatched. CDR3 size: 15 residues. The CDR3 DNA follows: TGTGCTAGTGCCGTAGACAGGGGGCTTAGAGATACGCAGTATTTT. Residues: CASAVDRGLRDTQYF.

The chain has TRBV7-9 and TRBJ2-5, with unresolved D. The CDR3 is 12 amino acids. The V gene's germline CDR1 is SEHNR and CDR2 FQNEAQ (reference sequence). CDR3 sequence (DNA): TGTGCAACCCAGGAACTTGAGGAGACCCAGTACTTC. Its translation: CATQELEETQYF.

This clonotype was counted only a few times. J is TRBJ2-1 and V is TRBV27; possibly TRBD1 or TRBD2 for D (6 bases each). The CDR3 has 14 amino acids. In germline, CDR1 is MNHEY, CDR2 SMNVEV (reference sequence). Trimming stripped 2 bases from V and 10 bases from J, with 15 bases between. The CDR3 coding sequence is TGTGCCAGCAGTTTACTCTTAGGGGGGCAAGAGCAGTTCTTC. Translation gives CASSLLLGGQEQFF.

The gene calls are TRBV12-3 or TRBV12-4 and TRBJ2-7; TRBD2 aligns across 7 bases. The CDR3 extends over 20 amino acids. With 6 bases clipped from V and 3 bases from J, the junction kept 26 bases outside the gene matches. Here the CDR3 DNA reads TGTGCCAGCAGCTTGGGAGGGAGAGGCTTACTGGGGCCCCACAGCTACGAGCAGTACTTC. Amino acids: CASSLGGRGLLGPHSYEQYF.

The genes are TRBV11-1 and TRBJ1-1, with unresolved D. The V end was cut by 3 bases, the J end by 4 bases, with 6 bases between. Germline-derived CDR1 and CDR2 are SGHAT and FQDESV (reference sequence). The CDR3 length is 12 residues. CDR3 in DNA: TGTGCCAGCAGCTTTTCGGGCACTGAAGCTTTCTTT. Its protein is CASSFSGTEAFF. The whole variable domain, filled in from reference TRBV11-1 and TRBJ1-1, reads EAEVAQSPRYKITEKSQAVAFWCDPISGHATLYWYRQILGQGPELLVQFQDESVVDDSQLPKDRFSAERLKGVDSTLKIQPAELGDSAMYLCASSFSGTEAFFGQGTRLTVV.

The V gene is TRBV20-1, the J gene TRBJ2-1; 10 bases agree with TRBD2. V shed 0 bases and J 4 bases; nucleotides not matched to a gene: 3. There are 15 residues in the CDR3. Germline V lookup: CDR1 DFQATT, CDR2 SNEGSKA (reference sequence). CDR3 region: CSARESGREYNEQFF. CDR3 DNA sequence: TGCAGTGCTAGAGAGAGCGGGAGGGAATACAATGAGCAGTTCTTC.